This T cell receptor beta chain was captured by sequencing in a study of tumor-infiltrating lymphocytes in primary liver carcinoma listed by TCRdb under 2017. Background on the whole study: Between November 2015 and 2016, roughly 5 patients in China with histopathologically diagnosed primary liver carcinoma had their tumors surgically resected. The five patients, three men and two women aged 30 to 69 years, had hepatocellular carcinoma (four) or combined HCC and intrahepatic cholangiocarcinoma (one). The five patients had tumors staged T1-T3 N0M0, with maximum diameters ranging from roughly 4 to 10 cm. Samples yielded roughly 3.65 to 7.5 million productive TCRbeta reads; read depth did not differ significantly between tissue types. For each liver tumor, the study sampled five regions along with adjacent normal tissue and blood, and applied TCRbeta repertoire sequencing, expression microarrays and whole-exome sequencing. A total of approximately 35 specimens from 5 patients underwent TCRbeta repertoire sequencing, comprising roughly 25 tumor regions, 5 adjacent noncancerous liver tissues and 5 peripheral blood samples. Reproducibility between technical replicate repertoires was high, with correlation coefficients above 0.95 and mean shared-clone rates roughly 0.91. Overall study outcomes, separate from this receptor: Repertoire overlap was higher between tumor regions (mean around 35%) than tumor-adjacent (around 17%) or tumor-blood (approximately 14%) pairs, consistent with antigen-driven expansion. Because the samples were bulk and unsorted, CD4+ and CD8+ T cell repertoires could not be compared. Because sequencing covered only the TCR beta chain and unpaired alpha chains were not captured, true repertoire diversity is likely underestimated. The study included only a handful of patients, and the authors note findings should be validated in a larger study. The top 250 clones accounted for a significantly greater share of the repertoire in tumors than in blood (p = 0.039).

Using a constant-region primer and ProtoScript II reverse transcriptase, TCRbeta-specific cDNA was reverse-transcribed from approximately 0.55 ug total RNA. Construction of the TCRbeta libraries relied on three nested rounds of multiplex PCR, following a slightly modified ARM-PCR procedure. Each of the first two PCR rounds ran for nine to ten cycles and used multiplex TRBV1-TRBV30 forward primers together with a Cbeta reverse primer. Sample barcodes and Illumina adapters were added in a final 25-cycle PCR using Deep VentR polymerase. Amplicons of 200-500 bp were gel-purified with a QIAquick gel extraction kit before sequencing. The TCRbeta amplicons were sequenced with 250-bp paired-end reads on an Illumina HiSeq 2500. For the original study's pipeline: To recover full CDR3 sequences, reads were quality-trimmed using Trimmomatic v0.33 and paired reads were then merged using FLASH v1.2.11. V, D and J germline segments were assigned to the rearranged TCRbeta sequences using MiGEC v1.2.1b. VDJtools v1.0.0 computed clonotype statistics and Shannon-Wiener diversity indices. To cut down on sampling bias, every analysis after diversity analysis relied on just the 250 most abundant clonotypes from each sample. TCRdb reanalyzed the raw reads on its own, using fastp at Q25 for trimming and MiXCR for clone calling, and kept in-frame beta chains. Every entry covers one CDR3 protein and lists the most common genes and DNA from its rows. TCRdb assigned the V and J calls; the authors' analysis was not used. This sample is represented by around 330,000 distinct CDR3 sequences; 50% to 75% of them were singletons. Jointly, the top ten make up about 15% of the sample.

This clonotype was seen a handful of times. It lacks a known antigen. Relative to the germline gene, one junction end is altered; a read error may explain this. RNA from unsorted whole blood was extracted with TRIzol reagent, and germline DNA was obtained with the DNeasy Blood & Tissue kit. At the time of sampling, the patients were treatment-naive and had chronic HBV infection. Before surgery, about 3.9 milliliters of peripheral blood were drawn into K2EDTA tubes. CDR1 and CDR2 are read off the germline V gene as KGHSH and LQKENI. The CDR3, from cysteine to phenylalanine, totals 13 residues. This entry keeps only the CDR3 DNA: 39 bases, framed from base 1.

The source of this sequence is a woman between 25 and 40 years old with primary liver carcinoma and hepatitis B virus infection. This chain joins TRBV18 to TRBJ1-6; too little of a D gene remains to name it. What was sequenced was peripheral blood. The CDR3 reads CASSLSMDSPLHF. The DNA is TGTGCCAGCTCACTCTCGATGGATTCACCCCTTCACTTT.